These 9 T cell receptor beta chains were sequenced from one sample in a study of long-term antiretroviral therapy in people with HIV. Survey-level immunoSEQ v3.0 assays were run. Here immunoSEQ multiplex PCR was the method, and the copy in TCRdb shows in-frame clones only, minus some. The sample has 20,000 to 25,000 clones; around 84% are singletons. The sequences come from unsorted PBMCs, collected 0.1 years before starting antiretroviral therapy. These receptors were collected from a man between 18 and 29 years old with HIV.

The chain's CDR3 is CASSSSYGTPNYEQYF. CDR3 coding DNA: TGCGCCAGCAGCTCTTCATACGGGACCCCAAATTACGAGCAGTACTTC. The chain employs TRBV5-1 and TRBJ2-7, with D perhaps given as TRBD1 or TRBD2 (5 bases each). V was shortened by 3 bases and J by 4 bases, with 20 bases between the two germline ends. The CDR3 runs 16 residues. CDR1 is SGHRS and CDR2 is YFSETQ in the germline V gene.

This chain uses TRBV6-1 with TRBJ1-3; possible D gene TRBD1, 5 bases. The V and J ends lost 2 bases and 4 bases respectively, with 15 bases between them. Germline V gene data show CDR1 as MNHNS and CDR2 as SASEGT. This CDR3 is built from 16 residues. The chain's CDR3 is CASSESGREEGNTIYF. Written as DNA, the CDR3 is TGTGCCAGCAGTGAATCGGGCAGGGAGGAAGGAAACACCATATATTTT.

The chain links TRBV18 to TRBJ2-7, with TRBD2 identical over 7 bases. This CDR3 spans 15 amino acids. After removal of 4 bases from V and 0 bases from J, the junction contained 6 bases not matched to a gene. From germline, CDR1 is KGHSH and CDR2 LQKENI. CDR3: CASSRASGRSYEQYF. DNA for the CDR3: TGTGCCAGCTCACGGGCTAGCGGTCGCTCCTACGAGCAGTACTTC. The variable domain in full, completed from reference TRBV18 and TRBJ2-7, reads NAGVMQNPRHLVRRRGQEARLRCSPMKGHSHVYWYRQLPEEGLKFMVYLQKENIIDESGMPKERFSAEFPKEGPSILRIQQVVRGDSAAYFCASSRASGRSYEQYFGPGTRLTVT.

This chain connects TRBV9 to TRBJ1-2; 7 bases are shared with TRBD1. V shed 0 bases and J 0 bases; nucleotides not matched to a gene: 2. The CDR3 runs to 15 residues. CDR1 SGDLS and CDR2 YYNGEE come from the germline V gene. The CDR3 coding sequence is TGTGCCAGCAGCGTAGGGGACAGTGCTAACTATGGCTACACCTTC. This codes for CASSVGDSANYGYTF. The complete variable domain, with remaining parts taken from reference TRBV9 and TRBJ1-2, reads DSGVTQTPKHLITATGQRVTLRCSPRSGDLSVYWYQQSLDQGLQFLIQYYNGEERAKGNILERFSAQQFPDLHSELNLSSLELGDSALYFCASSVGDSANYGYTFGSGTRLTVV.

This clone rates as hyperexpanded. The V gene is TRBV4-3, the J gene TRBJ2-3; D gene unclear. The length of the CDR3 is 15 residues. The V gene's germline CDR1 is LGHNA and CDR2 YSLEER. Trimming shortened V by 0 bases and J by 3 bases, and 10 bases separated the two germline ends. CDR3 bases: TGCGCCAGCAGCCAAGACATGGTAGGGACAGATACGCAGTATTTT. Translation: CASSQDMVGTDTQYF.

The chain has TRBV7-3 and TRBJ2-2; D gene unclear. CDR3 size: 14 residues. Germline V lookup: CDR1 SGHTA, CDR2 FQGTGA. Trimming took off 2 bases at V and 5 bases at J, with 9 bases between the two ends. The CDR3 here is CASSLAFGTGELFF. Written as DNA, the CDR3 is TGTGCCAGCAGCTTAGCTTTCGGAACCGGGGAGCTGTTTTTT. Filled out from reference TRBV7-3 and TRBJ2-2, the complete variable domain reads GAGVSQTPSNKVTEKGKYVELRCDPISGHTALYWYRQSLGQGPEFLIYFQGTGAADDSGLPNDRFFAVRPEGSVSTLKIQRTERGDSAVYLCASSLAFGTGELFFGEGSRLTVL.

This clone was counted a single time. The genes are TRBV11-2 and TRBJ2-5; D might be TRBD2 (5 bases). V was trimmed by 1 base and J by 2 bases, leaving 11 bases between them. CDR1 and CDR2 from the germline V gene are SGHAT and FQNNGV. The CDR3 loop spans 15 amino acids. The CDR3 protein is CASSLALGPQETQYF. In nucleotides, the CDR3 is TGTGCCAGCAGCTTAGCACTAGGCCCTCAAGAGACCCAGTACTTC.

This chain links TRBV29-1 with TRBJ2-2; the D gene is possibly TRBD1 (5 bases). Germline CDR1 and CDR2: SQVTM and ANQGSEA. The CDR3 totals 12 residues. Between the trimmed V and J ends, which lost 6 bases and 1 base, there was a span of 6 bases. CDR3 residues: CSVGQNTGELFF. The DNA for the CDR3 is TGCAGCGTCGGACAGAACACCGGGGAGCTGTTTTTT.

The CDR3 loop is CASSPQTGTGIYGYTF. CDR3 nucleotides: TGTGCCAGCAGCCCACAAACCGGGACAGGGATCTATGGCTACACCTTC. The chain uses TRBV7-8 and TRBJ1-2; 9 positions match TRBD1. J lost 4 bases, V lost 5 bases, and 11 bases had no gene match. The CDR3 extends over 16 amino acids. Germline V CDR1 and CDR2: SGHVS, FQNEAQ.